This section outlines one TCR beta chain sequence together with its context. The target of this receptor is not known. No per-base quality is available; no much larger clone lies one base away. The data derive from a study of CD8 T cells in ankylosing spondylitis listed by TCRdb under 2017. With respect to the entire study: To find TCR variants linked to disease, the study profiled T cell receptor beta repertoires in ankylosing spondylitis patients and healthy donors. In total, the full study cohort was made up of about 99 healthy donors and approximately 24 ankylosing spondylitis patients. Peripheral blood samples were taken, and synovial fluid was additionally collected from ankylosing spondylitis patients.

Summary of the overall study and its limitations: A CD8+ phenotype was shown by the disease-linked clones, which were found at relatively low frequencies in peripheral blood. A TCR beta motif of 7 or 8 highly homologous amino acid variants appeared characteristic of blood from ankylosing spondylitis patients. The disease-linked clones were reported to be significantly enriched in matched synovial fluid samples from ankylosing spondylitis patients. Some motif variants were previously reported in synovial fluid and blood of reactive arthritis patients, suggesting common disease-initiation mechanisms.

The CDR1 and CDR2 encoded by the germline V gene (reference sequence) are LGHDT and YNNKEL. V loses 1 base at its end and J loses 2 bases; junction bases beyond the gene matches: 2. The CDR3 goes from the cysteine to the phenylalanine over 15 residues. Only CDR3 DNA remains: 45 bases, in frame from the first base. TCRdb names Illumina HiSeq 2500 as the instrument used. Quantitative 5'-RACE with molecular barcodes was used to prepare TCR beta libraries. From the authors' description of their analysis: A new computational method based on a probabilistic model of VDJ rearrangement was used to identify disease-linked TCR variants. The raw public reads went through TCRdb reprocessing: fastp at Q25, MiXCR clone calling, in-frame beta chains kept. For every CDR3 protein sequence, its rows merge into one entry that carries the most common genes and DNA. TCRdb's processing, not the study's, gives the V and J calls here. The sample contains about 330,000 distinct CDR3 sequences, 7.5% to 9% of them found a single time. The ten largest clones take up 13% to 15% of the sample.

The sequence is built from TRBV3-1 and TRBJ2-7, with TRBD1 identical over 10 junction bases. Sequences were obtained from blood, either unsorted or a sorted T cell fraction (not recorded which). This receptor was obtained from a male donor with ankylosing spondylitis. The nucleotide sequence reads as follows: TGTGCCAGCAGCCAAGGGGGGACAGGGGCCTACGAGCAGTACTTC. Its coded protein is CASSQGGTGAYEQYF.